The next 31 T cell receptor beta chains were all read from a single sample in a study of patients and donors after allogeneic stem cell transplantation. A single record per CDR3 protein comes from TCRdb applying MiXCR to the RT-PCR reads. The sample carries about 150,000 distinct CDR3 sequences, about a third recorded once. The specimen was blood, either unsorted or a sorted T cell fraction (not recorded which). The source of these receptors is a human donor who was either an allogeneic HSCT recipient or a stem cell or donor lymphocyte infusion donor (not recorded which). It is not recorded whose cells these are; they may come from a transplant donor.

This clonotype was picked up many times. The chain has TRBV14 and TRBJ1-1; unclear D gene. V lost 0 bases and J 2 bases, leaving 10 bases between the germline ends. CDR1 is SGHDN and CDR2 is FVKESK in the germline V gene. The CDR3 totals 15 residues. The DNA of the CDR3 is TGTGCCAGCAGCCAAGACTGGATTATAAACACTGAAGCTTTCTTT. The encoded protein is CASSQDWIINTEAFF.

The CDR3 region is CASSSQGVTDTQYF. DNA for the CDR3: TGCGCCAGCAGCTCCCAGGGGGTAACAGATACGCAGTATTTT. V gene TRBV4-3 combines with J gene TRBJ2-3, with 7 positions matching TRBD1. V dropped 5 bases and J dropped 3; count of bases not matched to a gene: 5. Germline CDR1 and CDR2: LGHNA and YSLEER. CDR3 length: 14 amino acids.

This clonotype occurred a few times. The V call is TRBV28, the J call TRBJ2-3; TRBD1 matches 8 bases. Per germline, CDR1 MDHEN and CDR2 SYDVKM. Unmatched junction bases numbered 3, after V lost 5 bases and J lost 2 bases. The CDR3 is 14 residues long. This chain's CDR3 is CASSRDRFTDTQYF. The CDR3 region has the DNA TGTGCCAGCAGTCGGGACAGGTTCACAGATACGCAGTATTTT.

The rearrangement joins TRBV14 to TRBJ2-1; D is unresolved. V gave up 0 bases and J gave up 6 bases, with 21 bases separating them. This CDR3 region has 18 residues. Germline values: CDR1 SGHDN, CDR2 FVKESK. Written as DNA, the CDR3 is TGTGCCAGCAGCCAAGATCTATTCGACGAGCAAACGGGCAATGAGCAGTTCTTC. Protein product: CASSQDLFDEQTGNEQFF.

This chain joins TRBV7-8 and TRBJ1-6; D ambiguous. Germline CDR1 SGHVS, CDR2 FQNEAQ. Trimming stripped 5 bases from V and 7 bases from J, with 9 bases between. This CDR3 has 13 residues. In DNA, the CDR3 is TGTGCCAGCAGCCCGGACTTCAATTCACCCCTCCACTTT. This codes for CASSPDFNSPLHF. Using reference TRBV7-8 and TRBJ1-6 for the parts outside the CDR3, the full variable domain is GAGVSQSPRYKVAKRGQDVALRCDPISGHVSLFWYQQALGQGPEFLTYFQNEAQLDKSGLPSDRFFAERPEGSVSTLKIQRTQQEDSAVYLCASSPDFNSPLHFGNGTRLTVT.

V usage is TRBV12-3 or TRBV12-4 and J usage is TRBJ1-1; unclear D gene. The CDR3 runs to 13 residues. V was clipped by 8 bases and J by 3 bases, with 13 bases between them. The CDR3: CASSAGSYTEAFF. CDR3 coding DNA: TGTGCCAGCTCCGCCGGGTCGTACACTGAAGCTTTCTTT.

This chain connects TRBV21-1 to TRBJ1-1; TRBD1, the table's D call, lacks a check against the DNA. TRBV21-1 constitutes a pseudogene. The length of the CDR3 is 16 residues. The CDR3 DNA reads TGTGCCAGCAGCAATACCCCCACCCGGGGGAACACTGAAGCTTTCTTT. Its translation is CASSNTPTRGNTEAFF.

This clonotype has only a few counts. The chain combines TRBV6-5 with TRBJ1-1; D is uncertain. V was pared by 2 bases and J by 3 bases, with 7 bases between. This CDR3 has 13 residues. Germline values: CDR1 MNHEY, CDR2 SVGAGI. CDR3 sequence reads: CASSYPGDTEAFF. CDR3 DNA: TGTGCCAGCAGTTACCCTGGGGACACTGAAGCTTTCTTT.

This chain links TRBV5-1 with TRBJ2-7; D unclear. This CDR3 spans 11 amino acids. The V end was cut by 5 bases, the J end by 4 bases, with 7 bases between. Germline loops: CDR1 SGHRS, CDR2 YFSETQ. In DNA form, the CDR3 reads TGCGCCAGCAGTTCAGGATACGAGCAGTACTTC. As protein: CASSSGYEQYF.

For the CDR3, the DNA is TGCGCCAGCAGCTCCAGGTATAGCACTACCCATTCTAGCACAGATACGCAGTATTTT. This gives the protein CASSSRYSTTHSSTDTQYF. This chain uses TRBV4-1 with TRBJ2-3; D not certain. Germline-derived CDR1 and CDR2 are MGHRA and YSYEKL. The germline V and J ends were trimmed by 5 bases and 0 bases, with 24 bases remaining between them. This CDR3 has 19 amino acids.

At least ten counts were recorded for this clonotype. The V gene is TRBV12-3 or TRBV12-4, the J gene TRBJ1-1; D unresolved. CDR3 length equals 12 residues. The germline V and J ends were trimmed by 3 bases and 1 base, with 3 bases remaining between them. The CDR3, as DNA: TGTGCCAGCAGTTTGGAGAACACTGAAGCTTTCTTT. Its protein is CASSLENTEAFF.

The chain carries TRBV20-1 and TRBJ2-3; no clear D gene. This CDR3 is 14 amino acids long. The V end lost 3 bases, the J end lost 1 base, and 11 bases lay between the germline ends. Germline CDR1 DFQATT, CDR2 SNEGSKA (reference sequence). CDR3: CSASNVLGTDTQYF. Here the CDR3 DNA reads TGCAGTGCTAGCAACGTTTTGGGCACAGATACGCAGTATTTT.

There are a few counts of this clonotype. CDR3 in DNA: TGTGCCAGCACGGCGGGAAACACCATATATTTT. Translated, it gives CASTAGNTIYF. The V gene is TRBV12-3 or TRBV12-4, the J gene TRBJ1-3, with D hard to call. The CDR3 loop spans 11 amino acids. The ends were cut back, 7 bases at V and 4 bases at J, with 5 bases in the middle.

This chain links TRBV5-5 with TRBJ2-7, with TRBD2 matching 7 bases. Germline CDR1 SGHKS, CDR2 YYEKEE (reference sequence). Trimming cost V 0 bases and J 5 bases; bases outside gene matches: 5. The CDR3 has 14 amino acids. CDR3 DNA: TGTGCCAGCAGCTTGGTAGAGCGGGGAAACGAGCAGTACTTC. Its protein is CASSLVERGNEQYF.

This clonotype has more than one count but fewer than ten. The rearrangement uses TRBV6-1 and TRBJ2-5; D gene ambiguous. The V gene's germline CDR1 is MNHNS and CDR2 SASEGT. Trimming took off 2 bases at V and 3 bases at J, with 10 bases between the two ends. The length of the CDR3 is 14 residues. The DNA for the CDR3 is TGTGCCAGCAGTGAATTGAGGATAGAAGAGACCCAGTACTTC. It codes for CASSELRIEETQYF.

This clonotype has more than one count but fewer than ten. V gene TRBV4-3 combines with J gene TRBJ1-3; D unclear. Germline V gene data show CDR1 as LGHNA and CDR2 as YSLEER. Trimming left V 3 bases short and J 0 bases short, with 9 bases between. CDR3 length: 15 amino acids. CDR3 DNA: TGCGCCAGCAGCCAGGGAGGAACCTCTGGAAACACCATATATTTT. The encoded protein is CASSQGGTSGNTIYF.

This sequence joins TRBV11-2 and TRBJ1-2; D uncertain. Germline V CDR1 and CDR2: SGHAT, FQNNGV. The CDR3 extends over 13 amino acids. V was pared by 2 bases and J by 5 bases, with 9 bases between. In DNA form, the CDR3 reads TGTGCCAGCAGCTTATTTGAGGGTTATGGCTACACCTTC. Its translation: CASSLFEGYGYTF. Full variable domain (remainder filled in from reference TRBV11-2 and TRBJ1-2): EAGVAQSPRYKIIEKRQSVAFWCNPISGHATLYWYQQILGQGPKLLIQFQNNGVVDDSQLPKDRFSAERLKGVDSTLKIQPAKLEDSAVYLCASSLFEGYGYTFGSGTRLTVV.

The chain's CDR3 is CASSLVLGLDTEAFF. The DNA of the CDR3 is TGTGCCAGCAGCTTAGTTTTGGGGTTGGACACTGAAGCTTTCTTT. V usage is TRBV11-2 and J usage is TRBJ1-1; D not resolved. Per germline, CDR1 SGHAT and CDR2 FQNNGV. The CDR3 sequence is 15 residues long. V dropped 1 base and J dropped 3 bases, with 12 bases sitting between them.

The chain couples TRBV19 to TRBJ1-5, with TRBD1 as a possible D gene (5 bases). The CDR3 is made up of 15 amino acids. V lost 4 bases to trimming and J lost 7 bases, with 17 bases between them. Germline V lookup: CDR1 LNHDA, CDR2 SQIVND (reference sequence). CDR3 in amino acids: CASSTAEGARQPQHF. The CDR3 DNA follows: TGTGCCAGTAGTACCGCCGAAGGGGCGAGACAGCCCCAGCATTTT.

This chain uses TRBV20-1 with TRBJ2-1; weak D call: TRBD1 (7 bases). The V end was cut by 0 bases, the J end by 8 bases, with 14 bases between. The CDR3 length is 14 residues. Germline V CDR1 and CDR2: DFQATT, SNEGSKA (reference sequence). CDR3 nucleotides: TGCAGTGCTAGAGATGTAGGCAGGGGGGATGAGCAGTTCTTC. Its protein is CSARDVGRGDEQFF.

The V and J genes are TRBV2 and TRBJ1-1, with 11 bases identical to TRBD1. Germline V lookup: CDR1 SNHLY, CDR2 FYNNEI. Trimming cost V 5 bases and J 2 bases; bases outside gene matches: 10. The length of the CDR3 is 17 residues. In nucleotides, the CDR3 is TGTGCCAGCAGTAAGAACGGACAGGGGGCTATCAACACTGAAGCTTTCTTT. Protein: CASSKNGQGAINTEAFF.

This chain uses TRBV7-9 with TRBJ1-4; 9 nucleotides line up with TRBD1. V shed 2 bases, J shed 4 bases, and the junction held 2 bases outside the gene matches. Germline CDR1 and CDR2: SEHNR and FQNEAQ (reference sequence). The CDR3 is made up of 15 amino acids. CDR3 in DNA: TGTGCCAGCAGCTTACAGGACAGGGGTAATGAAAAACTGTTTTTT. This sequence encodes CASSLQDRGNEKLFF.

The rearrangement joins TRBV7-9 to TRBJ1-1; D possibly corresponds to TRBD1 (6 bases). CDR3 length: 15 residues. Trimming took 4 bases from V and 1 from J, leaving 13 bases between them. Germline V gives CDR1 SEHNR, CDR2 FQNEAQ (reference sequence). The CDR3 sequence is CASSYTRTENTEAFF. DNA for the CDR3: TGTGCCAGCAGCTACACAAGGACAGAGAACACTGAAGCTTTCTTT.

This clonotype has just a few counts. The rearrangement joins TRBV4-2 to TRBJ1-6; perhaps TRBD1 as D (6 bases). With 4 bases removed from V and 7 bases from J, the gap between germline ends came to 11 bases. Germline V gene sequence: CDR1 LGHNA, CDR2 YNFKEQ. This CDR3 is built from 14 residues. CDR3 loop: CASSLGQPNSPLHF. The CDR3 nucleotides read TGTGCCAGCAGCCTCGGACAGCCCAATTCACCCCTCCACTTT.

In this sample, this clonotype turned up a few times. The chain carries TRBV5-6 and TRBJ2-5; 7 positions agree with TRBD1. With V trimmed by 3 bases and J by 4 bases, 6 bases remained unmatched. The germline V gene encodes CDR1 SGHDT and CDR2 YYEEEE. This CDR3 is built from 14 residues. Here the CDR3 DNA reads TGTGCCAGCAGCTCGGGACAGCCTGGAGAGACCCAGTACTTC. Protein sequence: CASSSGQPGETQYF.

This clonotype has a handful of counts. The chain uses TRBV28 and TRBJ1-6; 7 nucleotides agree with TRBD1. From germline, CDR1 is MDHEN and CDR2 SYDVKM. The ends lost 6 bases at V and 8 bases at J; junction bases unmatched: 13. CDR3 size: 16 residues. The CDR3 DNA sequence: TGTGCCAGCAGCCCCCGGCAACAGGGGAAAGATTCACCCCTCCACTTT. This gives the protein CASSPRQQGKDSPLHF.

V usage is TRBV28 and J usage is TRBJ2-3, with 8 bases lining up with TRBD1. Germline V gene data show CDR1 as MDHEN and CDR2 as SYDVKM. The junction had 6 bases not matched to a gene; V was cut back by 5 bases and J by 5 bases. CDR3 length: 14 amino acids. CDR3 in DNA: TGTGCCAGCAGTCCGCAGGGGGCGGAAGATACGCAGTATTTT. Translation gives CASSPQGAEDTQYF.

This clonotype showed up just a few times. The chain couples TRBV14 to TRBJ1-1; perhaps TRBD1 as D (6 bases). Deletions cut 0 bases from V and 5 bases from J, with 10 bases between. CDR1 SGHDN and CDR2 FVKESK come from the germline V gene. The CDR3 length is 14 residues. CDR3 coding DNA: TGTGCCAGCAGCCAAGATCTCAGGGGAACTGAAGCTTTCTTT. Translating gives CASSQDLRGTEAFF.

The genes are TRBV2 and TRBJ2-7, with D perhaps TRBD2 (5 bases). V shed 8 bases and J shed 9 bases, with 20 bases lying between them. CDR1 and CDR2 (germline): SNHLY, FYNNEI. The CDR3 runs 13 residues. DNA for the CDR3: TGTGCCAGCGTCCAGCCCGAGGAGGCAGGGCAGTACGTC. Its protein product is CASVQPEEAGQYV.

This sequence joins TRBV7-6 and TRBJ1-2; 9 positions agree with TRBD1. The V gene's germline CDR1 is SGHVS and CDR2 FNYEAQ. CDR3 size: 16 residues. V lost 1 base, J lost 5 bases, and 8 bases stayed unmatched. CDR3 sequence (DNA): TGTGCCAGCAGCTTAGTGGGGGGACAGGGTCCTTATGGCTACACCTTC. This encodes CASSLVGGQGPYGYTF.

This clonotype was seen a handful of times. The chain recombines TRBV7-6 with TRBJ1-6; D is unresolved. The CDR3 contains 14 residues. V lost 2 bases to trimming and J lost 7 bases, with 9 bases between them. Germline CDR1 and CDR2: SGHVS and FNYEAQ. The CDR3 region is CASSLKRQNSPLHF. The CDR3 DNA is TGTGCCAGCAGCTTAAAGAGGCAGAATTCACCCCTCCACTTT.